Listed here are 8 T cell receptor beta chains from one sample, sequenced in a study of blood T cell repertoires in COVID-19. Libraries were prepared by immunoSEQ multiplex PCR; TCRdb keeps only in-frame clonotypes and omits some of them. This sample yields approximately 140,000 clones, of which around nine tenths are seen a single time; about 2.5% belongs to the top ten. Source material: PBMCs or T cells enriched from blood (not recorded which). The receptors were gathered from a woman aged 45-65 years who had recovered from COVID-19.

J is TRBJ1-1 and V is TRBV7-9, with 7 positions matching TRBD1. The V segment lost 2 bases and the J segment 4 bases; nucleotides outside the gene matches: 4. Germline loops: CDR1 SEHNR, CDR2 FQNEAQ (reference sequence). This CDR3 is 14 amino acids long. DNA of the CDR3: TGTGCCAGCAGCTTACAGGGGGAAGGCACTGAAGCTTTCTTT. Its translation: CASSLQGEGTEAFF.

The gene calls are TRBV11-2 and TRBJ2-3; the D gene is possibly TRBD2 (6 bases). The V end was cut by 6 bases, the J end by 0 bases, with 19 bases between. CDR3 length: 17 amino acids. The V gene's germline CDR1 is SGHAT and CDR2 FQNNGV. In DNA form, the CDR3 reads TGTGCCAGCAGGACCCCGACTATTGCGGGGAGCACAGATACGCAGTATTTT. Translating gives CASRTPTIAGSTDTQYF.

This rearrangement joins TRBV7-9 to TRBJ1-2; tentatively, D is TRBD1 (6 bases). Trimming cost V 4 bases and J 0 bases, with 15 bases left between them. Germline lookup yields CDR1 SEHNR and CDR2 FQNEAQ (reference sequence). This CDR3 is built from 16 residues. The CDR3 region is CASSSAGVNPNYGYTF. The CDR3 DNA reads TGTGCCAGCAGCTCCGCAGGGGTGAATCCTAACTATGGCTACACCTTC.

This chain uses TRBV7-9 with TRBJ1-1, with TRBD1 as a possible D gene (5 bases). Trimming removed 5 bases from V and 1 base from J, with 11 bases in between. The CDR3 length is 14 residues. Germline V gene sequence: CDR1 SEHNR, CDR2 FQNEAQ (reference sequence). The CDR3 sequence: CASSLVGQNTEAFF. DNA of the CDR3: TGTGCCAGCAGCCTAGTGGGGCAGAACACTGAAGCTTTCTTT.

The chain carries TRBV4-2 and TRBJ2-2, with 8 nucleotides matching TRBD1. The ends lost 1 base at V and 2 bases at J; junction bases unmatched: 3. Germline values: CDR1 LGHNA, CDR2 YNFKEQ. The CDR3 is made up of 16 amino acids. As DNA, the CDR3 is TGTGCCAGCAGCCAAGCGACAGGGGCCAACACCGGGGAGCTGTTTTTT. This translates into CASSQATGANTGELFF.

V gene TRBV11-3 combines with J gene TRBJ2-7; perhaps TRBD2 as D (6 bases). CDR1 and CDR2 (germline): SGHNT, YENEEA. Trimming shortened V by 5 bases and J by 4 bases, and 21 bases separated the two germline ends. CDR3 length: 16 amino acids. CDR3: CASSPKTRATSYEQYF. The CDR3 bases are TGTGCCAGCAGCCCTAAGACTAGAGCAACATCATACGAGCAGTACTTC.

The gene calls are TRBV3-1 (or the pseudogene TRBV3-2) and TRBJ2-5; D not certain. With 4 bases removed from V and 0 bases from J, the gap between germline ends came to 6 bases. The CDR3 length is 13 residues. Germline assignment: CDR1 LGHDT and CDR2 YNNKEL (reference sequence). The CDR3 reads CASSPRYQETQYF. Here the CDR3 DNA reads TGTGCCAGCAGCCCGCGGTACCAAGAGACCCAGTACTTC.

V usage is TRBV18 and J usage is TRBJ2-7; D uncertain. The CDR3 is 14 amino acids. The ends were cut back, 2 bases at V and 3 bases at J, with 11 bases in the middle. Germline assignment: CDR1 KGHSH and CDR2 LQKENI. The CDR3 sequence: CASSPGHSYYEQYF. CDR3 in DNA: TGTGCCAGCTCACCAGGTCACAGCTACTACGAGCAGTACTTC.